This T cell receptor beta chain was recovered during a study of Ad26.COV2.S vaccination and SARS-CoV-2 variants. Study-level background: Sample donor was a member of the COV1001 Ad26.COV2.S trial arm. By the intramuscular route, Ad26.COV2.S was given once, or twice 56 days apart. Overall study findings and caveats: It was vaccine recipients, not placebo recipients, who had the higher spike-specific TCR breadth. Vaccinees reportedly had broad spike-specific CD8+ and CD4+ T cell responses.

A word on this clone: Its target is unknown.

Treatment noted: some 20 received Ad26.COV2.S at low or high dose, single or two shots; 5 received placebo; per-sample allocation not given. On day 63 after the first injection, vaccine and placebo recipients gave samples. Libraries were prepared by immunoSEQ multiplex PCR; TCRdb keeps only in-frame clonotypes and omits some of them. Counted here are approximately 250,000 clones, around nine tenths occurring once; the ten biggest clones make up less than 3.5%. The ends lost 6 bases at V and 3 bases at J; junction bases unmatched: 10. The CDR3 contains 16 residues. Germline lookup yields CDR1 SEHNR and CDR2 FQNEAQ (reference sequence).

The source material was peripheral blood, sampled in a trial of Ad26.COV2.S vaccine versus placebo. The chain recombines TRBV7-9 with TRBJ2-3; 9 bases agree with TRBD1. The receptor was isolated from a person between 18 and 59 years old who received the Ad26.COV2.S COVID-19 vaccine or a placebo. The CDR3 DNA is TGTGCCAGCAGAGCAAATCCGGGACAGGGTACAGATACGCAGTATTTT. It encodes CASRANPGQGTDTQYF. The complete variable domain, with remaining parts taken from reference TRBV7-9 and TRBJ2-3, reads DTGVSQNPRHKITKRGQNVTFRCDPISEHNRLYWYRQTLGQGPEFLTYFQNEAQLEKSRLLSDRFSAERPKGSFSTLEIQRTEQGDSAMYLCASRANPGQGTDTQYFGPGTRLTVL.